The rows below give T cell receptor beta chains drawn from one sample of a study of OX40 agonist ivuxolimab in advanced cancers. The method was immunoSEQ multiplex PCR; TCRdb's version includes in-frame clones alone and lacks a portion of them. The data contain tens of thousands of clones, 65% to 85% of them singletons. The specimen was CD4+ or CD8+ T cells sorted from blood, collected in a trial of the OX40 agonist ivuxolimab. Receptors were obtained from an adult with an advanced solid tumor such as melanoma, head and neck, liver or kidney cancer. CDR3s include the opening cysteine and the closing phenylalanine or tryptophan. The D gene is left open where the match is weak. Clone sizes are given selectively: once, few, many, or a class where the clone is expanded.

.	TRBD1	TRBJ2-2	TRBV5-1	CASSLDRPNTGELFF	TGCGCCAGCAGCCTGGACAGGCCGAACACCGGGGAGCTGTTTTTT
.	TRBD2	TRBJ2-5	TRBV25-1	CASSGRAGLAGGGTQYF	TGTGCCAGCAGTGGGCGAGCGGGACTAGCGGGAGGCGGGACCCAGTACTTC
.	.	TRBJ2-1	TRBV27	CASSLKGGLNEQFF	TGTGCCAGCAGTTTAAAGGGAGGCCTCAATGAGCAGTTCTTC
.	.	TRBJ2-5	TRBV5-6	CASSRFKETQYF	TGTGCCAGCAGCCGATTTAAAGAGACCCAGTACTTC
.	.	TRBJ2-5	TRBV1	CRLGSETQYF	TGCAGATTAGGGAGCGAGACCCAGTACTTC
.	.	TRBJ2-5	TRBV7-2	CASSFTSGETQYF	TGTGCCAGCAGCTTTACTTCGGGAGAGACCCAGTACTTC
.	TRBD1	TRBJ2-7	TRBV11-2	CASSSSGTASYEQYF	TGTGCCAGCAGCTCATCCGGGACAGCCTCCTACGAGCAGTACTTC
.	.	TRBJ2-1	TRBV18	CASWRDSQINEQFF	TGTGCCAGCTGGCGGGACAGTCAAATCAACGAGCAGTTCTTC
many	.	TRBJ1-2	TRBV7-2	CASSSPRFYGYTF	TGTGCCAGCAGCTCGCCGAGGTTCTATGGCTACACCTTC
.	.	TRBJ1-2	TRBV19	CASSTRLPDGYTF	TGTGCCAGTAGTACCCGACTGCCTGATGGCTACACCTTC
few	.	TRBJ2-1	TRBV7-6	CASGLQRYNEQFF	TGTGCCAGCGGGCTCCAACGCTACAATGAGCAGTTCTTC
once	TRBD2	TRBJ2-1	TRBV27	CASSFSWGRGGSYNEQFF	TGTGCCAGCAGTTTCTCCTGGGGACGGGGGGGATCCTACAATGAGCAGTTCTTC
.	TRBD2	TRBJ2-7	TRBV7-2	CASTAAGGNSYEQYF	TGTGCCAGCACCGCAGCGGGGGGGAACTCCTACGAGCAGTACTTC
few	.	TRBJ2-7	TRBV7-9	CASSLLGGASYEQYF	TGTGCCAGCAGCTTATTAGGGGGGGCTTCCTACGAGCAGTACTTC
.	TRBD2	TRBJ2-3	TRBV9	CASSESGRALTDTQYF	TGTGCCAGCAGCGAGAGCGGGAGGGCCCTCACAGATACGCAGTATTTT
.	.	TRBJ2-5	TRBV7-9	CASSADRKWEETQYF	TGTGCCAGCAGCGCGGACAGAAAGTGGGAAGAGACCCAGTACTTC
.	.	TRBJ1-1	TRBV7-2	CASSLYPGNTEAFF	TGTGCCAGCAGCTTATACCCGGGGAACACTGAAGCTTTCTTT
.	.	TRBJ2-5	TRBV20-1	CSARVQETQYF	TGCAGTGCTAGAGTTCAAGAGACCCAGTACTTC
.	.	TRBJ1-2	TRBV5-1	CASSPFWGGYTF	TGCGCCAGCAGCCCTTTTTGGGGGGGCTACACCTTC
few	.	TRBJ2-1	TRBV7-9	CASSLAYGGWEQFF	TGTGCCAGCAGCTTAGCGTATGGGGGCTGGGAGCAGTTCTTC
.	TRBD1	TRBJ2-1	TRBV11-3	CASSGLTGDINNEQFF	TGTGCCAGCAGCGGGTTGACAGGGGACATCAACAATGAGCAGTTCTTC
.	.	TRBJ1-3	TRBV30	CAWSVPDSGNTIYF	TGTGCCTGGAGTGTCCCCGACTCTGGAAACACCATATATTTT
.	.	TRBJ1-1	TRBV4-1	CASSQVDRQAAEAFF	TGCGCCAGCAGCCAGGTTGACAGGCAGGCGGCTGAAGCTTTCTTT
once	.	TRBJ1-5	TRBV19	CASTSMGAGNQPQHF	TGTGCCAGTACTTCCATGGGGGCCGGCAATCAGCCCCAGCATTTT
.	TRBD2	TRBJ2-1	TRBV9	CASSEAKGGLAGTYNEQFF	TGTGCCAGCAGCGAAGCAAAAGGGGGACTAGCGGGAACCTACAATGAGCAGTTCTTC
.	.	TRBJ2-5	TRBV5-1	CASSFSVQETQYF	TGCGCCAGCAGCTTTTCTGTTCAAGAGACCCAGTACTTC